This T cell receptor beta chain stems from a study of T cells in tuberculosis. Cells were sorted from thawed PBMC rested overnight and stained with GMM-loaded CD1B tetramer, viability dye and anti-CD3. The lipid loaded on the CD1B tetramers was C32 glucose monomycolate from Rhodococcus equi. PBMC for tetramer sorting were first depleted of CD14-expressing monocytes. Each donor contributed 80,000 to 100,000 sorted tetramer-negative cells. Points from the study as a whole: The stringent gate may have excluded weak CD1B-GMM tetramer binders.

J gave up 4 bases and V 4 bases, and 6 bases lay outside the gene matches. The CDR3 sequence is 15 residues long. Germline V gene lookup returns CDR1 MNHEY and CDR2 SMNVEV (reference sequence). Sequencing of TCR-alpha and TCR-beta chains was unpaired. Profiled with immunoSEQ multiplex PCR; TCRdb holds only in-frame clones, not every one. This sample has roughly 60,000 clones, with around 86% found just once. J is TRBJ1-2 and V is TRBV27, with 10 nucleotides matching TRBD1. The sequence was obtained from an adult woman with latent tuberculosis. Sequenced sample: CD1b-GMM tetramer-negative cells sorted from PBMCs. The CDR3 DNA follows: TGTGCCAGCAGTTCCTCGGGACAGGGGAGCTATGGCTACACCTTC. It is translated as CASSSSGQGSYGYTF.